This passage covers 26 T cell receptor beta chains from one sample sequenced in a study of T cell repertoires in cytomegalovirus infection. One entry per CDR3 protein results from TCRdb running MiXCR on the reads. The repertoire includes about 330,000 distinct CDR3 sequences, about a third of them detected once, and 13% sits in the top ten. Their antigens are not known. This specimen was cultured PBMCs, taken from culture after CMV antigen stimulation. Receptors originate from a human donor in good health (CMV status not recorded). Some clones in this sample may be carry-over from other donors' samples.

This clonotype has a handful of counts. This chain's CDR3 is CASSLLAGEGYF. The DNA for the CDR3 is TGTGCCAGCAGCTTATTGGCGGGTGAGGGGTATTTT. The rearrangement links TRBV7-2 to TRBJ2-3; the D gene is possibly TRBD2 (5 bases). CDR1 is SGHTA, CDR2 FQGNSA, per germline. V dropped 2 bases and J dropped 14 bases, with 14 bases sitting between them. This CDR3 comprises 12 residues.

In its sample, this clonotype was seen a few times. The genes are TRBV27 and TRBJ1-5; possibly TRBD1 for D (5 bases). Trimming left V 3 bases short and J 6 bases short, with 9 bases between. Per germline, CDR1 MNHEY and CDR2 SMNVEV (reference sequence). CDR3 size: 13 residues. The CDR3 loop is CASSLRGFQPQHF. The CDR3 DNA follows: TGTGCCAGCAGTTTGAGGGGATTTCAGCCCCAGCATTTT.

This chain links TRBV6-2 or TRBV6-3 with TRBJ2-5, with 13 positions matching TRBD2. CDR1 is MNHEY and CDR2 is SVGEGT in the germline V gene. Trimming removed 2 bases from V and 2 bases from J; junction bases left unmatched: 8. CDR3 length: 18 residues. CDR3 DNA sequence: TGTGCCAGCAGTTACCCACCGGGACTAGCGGGACTTCAAGAGACCCAGTACTTC. Translated, it gives CASSYPPGLAGLQETQYF.

A remark on this clonotype: One base away lies a much larger clone, so this may be a sequencing read error. The V call is TRBV5-4, the J call TRBJ1-1, with D hard to call. This CDR3 is built from 13 residues. Germline assignment: CDR1 SGHNT and CDR2 YYREEE (reference sequence). Between the trimmed V and J ends, which lost 2 bases and 1 base, there was a span of 6 bases. The CDR3 spells CASSFPWNTEAFF. The CDR3 DNA follows: TGTGCCAGCAGCTTCCCCTGGAACACTGAAGCTTTCTTT.

The genes are TRBV14 and TRBJ2-3; no reliable D call. V lost 1 base and J 11 bases, leaving 13 bases between the germline ends. Germline V CDR1 and CDR2: SGHDN, FVKESK. This CDR3 is built from 13 residues. The CDR3 spells CASSQGWNSQQYF. The CDR3 coding sequence is TGTGCCAGCAGCCAAGGTTGGAACTCCCAGCAGTATTTT. The complete variable domain, with remaining parts taken from reference TRBV14 and TRBJ2-3, reads EAGVTQFPSHSVIEKGQTVTLRCDPISGHDNLYWYRRVMGKEIKFLLHFVKESKQDESGMPNNRFLAERTGGTYSTLKVQPAELEDSGVYFCASSQGWNSQQYFGPGTRLTVL.

This clonotype showed up many times. This chain uses TRBV6-1 with TRBJ2-1, with D perhaps matching TRBD2 (6 bases). The CDR3 sequence is 17 residues long. CDR1 and CDR2 from the germline V gene are MNHNS and SASEGT. V was trimmed by 0 bases and J by 0 bases, leaving 12 bases between them. The CDR3 DNA sequence: TGTGCCAGCAGTGAAGCGCTACTAGCCCGCTCCTACAATGAGCAGTTCTTC. Protein: CASSEALLARSYNEQFF.

The chain carries TRBV20-1 and TRBJ2-1; D unclear. The CDR3 covers 14 residues. Per the germline V gene, CDR1 is DFQATT and CDR2 is SNEGSKA (reference sequence). Deletions cut 5 bases from V and 0 bases from J, with 11 bases between. The CDR3 DNA sequence: TGCAGTGCTCTAAGGTCGAGCTCCTACAATGAGCAGTTCTTC. Protein product: CSALRSSSYNEQFF.

This clonotype was seen a few times. The gene calls are TRBV6-5 and TRBJ1-1; no clear D. V gave up 6 bases and J gave up 4 bases, with 15 bases separating them. This CDR3 has 14 residues. Germline V gives CDR1 MNHEY, CDR2 SVGAGI. The CDR3 spells CASRIDTAPTEAFF. As DNA, the CDR3 is TGTGCCAGCAGGATCGACACGGCGCCCACTGAAGCTTTCTTT.

This clonotype has just a few counts. This chain uses TRBV10-3 with TRBJ2-1; TRBD1 might be the D (5 bases). Germline CDR1 ENHRY, CDR2 SYGVKD. V lost 3 bases to trimming and J lost 9 bases, with 18 bases between them. The CDR3 extends over 15 amino acids. The CDR3 protein is CAISEGVVMEREQFF. CDR3 nucleotides: TGTGCCATCAGTGAAGGGGTAGTTATGGAACGTGAGCAGTTCTTC.

DNA of the CDR3: TGTGCCAGCAGCTACCCCCCCCAAGAGACCCAGTACTTC. Amino acid sequence: CASSYPPQETQYF. The chain is built from TRBV7-2 and TRBJ2-5; D not resolved. Germline CDR1 SGHTA, CDR2 FQGNSA. This CDR3 spans 13 amino acids. V lost 4 bases to trimming and J lost 1 base, with 7 bases between them.

To note about this clonotype: A read error is likely, as this CDR3 ends without the conserved phenylalanine or tryptophan. This rearrangement joins TRBV7-9 to TRBJ2-1, with 11 bases matching TRBD2. J was trimmed by 10 bases and V by 7 bases; bases with no gene match: 9. This CDR3 has 14 amino acids. Germline CDR1 is SEHNR and CDR2 is FQNEAQ (reference sequence). The CDR3 region is CASTLTSGIREQFL. For the CDR3, the DNA is TGTGCCAGCACCCTGACTAGCGGGATCAGGGAGCAGTTCCTC.

This chain connects TRBV7-6 to TRBJ2-6, with D possibly being TRBD1 (6 bases). From germline, CDR1 is SGHVS and CDR2 FNYEAQ. There are 20 residues in the CDR3. V dropped 5 bases and J dropped 0 bases, with 23 bases sitting between them. CDR3 protein: CASSPMLGGAWSSGANVLTF. For the CDR3, the DNA is TGTGCCAGCAGCCCAATGCTTGGGGGCGCGTGGAGCTCTGGGGCCAACGTCCTGACTTTC. Full variable domain (remainder filled in from reference TRBV7-6 and TRBJ2-6): GAGVSQSPRYKVTKRGQDVALRCDPISGHVSLYWYRQALGQGPEFLTYFNYEAQQDKSGLPNDRFSAERPEGSISTLTIQRTEQRDSAMYRCASSPMLGGAWSSGANVLTFGAGSRLTVL.

At least ten counts were recorded for this clonotype. The rearrangement joins TRBV5-8 to TRBJ2-2; 12 bases align to TRBD2. The CDR3 sequence is 16 residues long. V shed 3 bases and J 1 base; nucleotides not matched to a gene: 1. In germline, CDR1 is SGHTS, CDR2 YDEGEE. The CDR3 DNA is TGTGCCAGCAGCTGGGGACTAGCGGGGAACACCGGGGAGCTGTTTTTT. Residues: CASSWGLAGNTGELFF.

This clonotype showed up many times. The V and J genes are TRBV18 and TRBJ2-5; tentatively, D is TRBD2 (5 bases). The germline CDR1 and CDR2 sequences are KGHSH and LQKENI. Trimming took 5 bases from V and 4 from J, leaving 11 bases between them. This CDR3 spans 13 amino acids. Here the CDR3 DNA reads TGTGCCAGCTCATCAGTGGGGAGAGAGACCCAGTACTTC. Translation: CASSSVGRETQYF.

The V gene is TRBV20-1, the J gene TRBJ2-1; 9 positions agree with TRBD2. The V gene end was trimmed by 4 bases and the J gene end by 0 bases; junction bases not matched to a gene: 7. CDR3 length: 16 amino acids. Germline CDR1 DFQATT, CDR2 SNEGSKA (reference sequence). The CDR3 region is CSAIRTSAASYNEQFF. The CDR3 DNA is TGCAGTGCTATTAGGACTAGCGCTGCCTCCTACAATGAGCAGTTCTTC.

This clonotype has at least ten counts. This chain links TRBV7-2 with TRBJ2-3; D not certain. From germline, CDR1 is SGHTA and CDR2 FQGNSA. V was trimmed by 0 bases and J by 3 bases, leaving 13 bases between them. This CDR3 is built from 16 residues. DNA of the CDR3: TGTGCCAGCAGCTTAGCAAGTGCAAGACGGACAGATACGCAGTATTTT. Translated, it gives CASSLASARRTDTQYF.

The J gene is TRBJ2-7, the V gene TRBV28; 15 bases align to TRBD2. Germline V lookup: CDR1 MDHEN, CDR2 SYDVKM. V trimming: 5 bases; J trimming: 9 bases; junction bases outside the gene matches: 20. This CDR3 comprises 19 residues. In nucleotides, the CDR3 is TGTGCCAGCAGTGGGACTAGCGGGAGGTTCGAGAGGGCAAGAGGAGGGCAGTACTTC. Amino acids: CASSGTSGRFERARGGQYF. The variable domain in full, completed from reference TRBV28 and TRBJ2-7, reads DVKVTQSSRYLVKRTGEKVFLECVQDMDHENMFWYRQDPGLGLRLIYFSYDVKMKEKGDIPEGYSVSREKKERFSLILESASTNQTSMYLCASSGTSGRFERARGGQYFGPGTRLTVT.

V is TRBV5-1 and J is TRBJ2-3; tentatively, D is TRBD2 (5 bases). The CDR3 length is 14 residues. CDR1 is SGHRS, CDR2 YFSETQ, per germline. With 6 bases removed from V and 5 bases from J, the gap between germline ends came to 16 bases. The CDR3 sequence is CASTRGSEIDTQYF. In nucleotides, the CDR3 is TGCGCCAGCACCCGCGGGTCCGAGATAGATACGCAGTATTTT.

V gene TRBV19 combines with J gene TRBJ1-1; D call uncertain. Trimming stripped 5 bases from V and 4 bases from J, with 17 bases between. The germline gives CDR1 LNHDA, CDR2 SQIVND (reference sequence). This CDR3 has 15 residues. CDR3 sequence: CASSPARTRLTEAFF. The CDR3 DNA is TGTGCCAGTAGTCCCGCGAGGACTCGACTCACTGAAGCTTTCTTT. Full variable domain (remainder filled in from reference TRBV19 and TRBJ1-1): DGGITQSPKYLFRKEGQNVTLSCEQNLNHDAMYWYRQDPGQGLRLIYYSQIVNDFQKGDIAEGYSVSREKKESFPLTVTSAQKNPTAFYLCASSPARTRLTEAFFGQGTRLTVV.

This rearrangement joins TRBV6-5 to TRBJ2-7; 7 positions agree with TRBD2. The germline CDR1 and CDR2 sequences are MNHEY and SVGAGI. V lost 5 bases to trimming and J lost 3 bases; unmatched junction nucleotides: 4. The CDR3 consists of 13 residues. CDR3 protein: CASSRGRNYEQYF. The CDR3 DNA reads TGTGCCAGCAGTCGCGGGAGAAACTACGAGCAGTACTTC.

The chain carries TRBV4-3 and TRBJ2-3; 8 nucleotides match TRBD2. Trimming took 0 bases from V and 5 from J; bases not matched to a gene: 10. CDR3 length equals 17 residues. Germline CDR1 reads LGHNA; CDR2 reads YSLEER. The CDR3 protein is CASSQDALGRAGDTQYF. The CDR3 DNA reads as TGCGCCAGCAGCCAAGACGCACTCGGGAGGGCCGGAGATACGCAGTATTTT.

The rearrangement links TRBV20-1 to TRBJ1-2; D not certain. CDR3 length: 12 residues. Germline CDR1 and CDR2: DFQATT and SNEGSKA (reference sequence). Trimming shortened V by 1 base and J by 8 bases, and 11 bases separated the two germline ends. This CDR3 reads CSARAPDGGYTF. CDR3 bases: TGCAGTGCTAGAGCACCGGACGGGGGCTACACCTTC.

This rearrangement joins TRBV11-2 to TRBJ2-5, with D perhaps TRBD1 or TRBD2 (5 bases each). This CDR3 is built from 15 residues. The germline V gene has CDR1 SGHAT and CDR2 FQNNGV. Trimming took off 5 bases at V and 1 base at J, with 14 bases between the two ends. CDR3 DNA: TGTGCCAGCAGCCTCGGGACCCGCGGCCAAGAGACCCAGTACTTC. It is translated as CASSLGTRGQETQYF.

The chain has TRBV28 and TRBJ2-1; 8 bases align to TRBD2. V lost 6 bases to trimming and J lost 8 bases; unmatched junction nucleotides: 3. Germline values: CDR1 MDHEN, CDR2 SYDVKM. The CDR3 extends over 12 amino acids. The DNA for the CDR3 is TGTGCCAGCAGGGAAGCGGGAGATGAGCAGTTCTTC. This codes for CASREAGDEQFF.

This clonotype was seen a few times. The chain combines TRBV19 with TRBJ1-2, with 11 positions matching TRBD1. The V gene end was trimmed by 7 bases and the J gene end by 6 bases; junction bases not matched to a gene: 16. CDR3 length: 17 residues. Germline values: CDR1 LNHDA, CDR2 SQIVND (reference sequence). CDR3 nucleotide sequence: TGTGCCAGTACCCCCTATCCTGGGACAGGGGGTTCCGATGGCTACACCTTC. This codes for CASTPYPGTGGSDGYTF.

This clonotype was found a few times. V is TRBV6-2 or TRBV6-3 and J is TRBJ2-3, with 9 bases matching TRBD2. This CDR3 spans 17 amino acids. With 4 bases clipped from V and 0 bases from J, the junction kept 8 bases outside the gene matches. Germline V lookup: CDR1 MNHEY, CDR2 SVGEGT. CDR3 DNA sequence: TGTGCCAGCAGTTCGGAACGACTAGCGGCGAGCACAGATACGCAGTATTTT. It encodes CASSSERLAASTDTQYF.